This is a list of T cell receptor beta chains from one sample in a study of technical replicates of blood from a handful of donors. TCRdb's table, derived via immunoSEQ multiplex PCR, lists solely in-frame clones and lacks some. The sample lists under 95,000 clones, about 95% occurring once. Sequencing was performed on T cells isolated from PBMCs. These receptors came from a human donor in good health. Each CDR3 is given with its conserved first and last residue. D genes are given only for firm matches. Some rows mark clone size as missing; the rest say once, few, many or name a class of expanded clone.

v_call	d_call	clone_size	j_call	cdr3_nt	cdr3_aa
TRBV7-6	-	-	TRBJ2-5	TGTGCCAGCAATGACGGGTGGACTACCCAAGAGACCCAGTACTTC	CASNDGWTTQETQYF
TRBV7-6	-	-	TRBJ2-3	TGTGCCAGCAGCTTAGCGGCGGGGGCCCGGCCAGATACGCAGTATTTT	CASSLAAGARPDTQYF
TRBV4-1	TRBD2	-	TRBJ2-5	TGCGCCAGCAGCCAAGACATGCCCCTAGCGGGGGGCCGGGAGACCCAGTACTTC	CASSQDMPLAGGRETQYF
TRBV27	-	-	TRBJ2-2	TGTGCCAGCAGTTTCCTGAGTGGCGGGGAGCTGTTTTTT	CASSFLSGGELFF
TRBV6-6	-	-	TRBJ2-7	TGTGCCAGCAGTTACTCGATGGACAGTGCCTACGAGCAGTACTTC	CASSYSMDSAYEQYF
TRBV19	-	-	TRBJ2-7	TGTGCCAGTAGTATGTATGGGCAGGGGTCGTACGAGCAGTACTTC	CASSMYGQGSYEQYF
TRBV5-1	TRBD1	-	TRBJ2-7	TGCGCCAGCAGCTTACGGGACAGCGCCTACGAGCAGTACTTC	CASSLRDSAYEQYF
TRBV5-1	TRBD1	-	TRBJ2-5	TGCGCCAGCAGCCGGGACAGGGAAAGAGACACCCAGTACTTC	CASSRDRERDTQYF
TRBV14	-	-	TRBJ2-6	TGTGCCAGCAGCCTACAGGGTCCTGGGGCCAACGTCCTGACTTTC	CASSLQGPGANVLTF
TRBV15	-	few	TRBJ1-5	TGTGCCACCAGCAGAGATCGCGGCAATCAGCCCCAGCATTTT	CATSRDRGNQPQHF
TRBV6-1	-	-	TRBJ1-4	TGTGCCACCCCGGCTAGGCAGTTTAATGAAAAACTGTTTTTT	CATPARQFNEKLFF
TRBV4-1	-	-	TRBJ1-5	TGCGCCAGCAGCCAGGATTCCTTCCGGGAGGGCAATCAGCCCCAGCATTTT	CASSQDSFREGNQPQHF
TRBV11-2	-	-	TRBJ2-7	TGTGCCAGCAGCTTAGGGGGGGTGTACAAGCAGTACTTC	CASSLGGVYKQYF
TRBV5-1	TRBD1	-	TRBJ1-2	TGCGCCAGCAGAATCGGGACAGTTAACTATGGCTACACCTTC	CASRIGTVNYGYTF
TRBV5-1	-	once	TRBJ2-7	TGCGCCAGCAGGGCGGGGTCTTCCTACGAGCAGTACTTC	CASRAGSSYEQYF
TRBV7-9	-	once	TRBJ2-7	TGTGCCAGCAGTCGGGGCGGGGCCCCCTACGAGCAGTACTTC	CASSRGGAPYEQYF
TRBV7-9	TRBD2	-	TRBJ2-5	TGTGCCAGCAGCTACACGACTAGCGGGGGGGCCCCCCAGTACTTC	CASSYTTSGGAPQYF
TRBV5-8	-	-	TRBJ1-1	TGTGCCAGCAGACTACTGAACACTGAAGCTTTCTTT	CASRLLNTEAFF
TRBV6-5	-	few	TRBJ1-1	TGTGCCAGCAGTCTGGGACTGCTGAACACTGAAGCTTTCTTT	CASSLGLLNTEAFF
TRBV27	TRBD1	-	TRBJ2-7	TGTGCCAGCAGCTTGGACAGGGCGGGTCTCCACTTC	CASSLDRAGLHF
TRBV9	TRBD1	-	TRBJ1-2	TGTGCCAGCAGCGTAGTGGAGGGGGCGGAAGGCTACACCTTC	CASSVVEGAEGYTF
TRBV15	-	-	TRBJ2-5	TGTGCCACCCGAACTTTTACAGTGGGCGTTCGAGAGACCCAGTACTTC	CATRTFTVGVRETQYF
TRBV7-6	TRBD1	-	TRBJ1-1	TGTGCCAGCAGCTTAGGTTCCTCGGACAGGTCAAAAACTTTCTTT	CASSLGSSDRSKTFF
TRBV28	TRBD1	-	TRBJ2-7	TGTGCCAGCAGGACACAGGGGGGACTGGTCGTCGAGCAGTACTTC	CASRTQGGLVVEQYF
TRBV18	-	-	TRBJ2-1	TGTGCCAGCTCACCACTCTGGCAGGGCGACTACAATGAGCAGTTCTTC	CASSPLWQGDYNEQFF
TRBV6-4	-	-	TRBJ2-1	TGTGCCAGCAGTTCCCTACCAGGGTTCAGCTCCTACAATGAGCAGTTCTTC	CASSSLPGFSSYNEQFF
TRBV19	-	-	TRBJ1-3	TGTGCCAGTAGTATACCGGGCTCTGGAAACACCATATATTTT	CASSIPGSGNTIYF
TRBV29-1	-	-	TRBJ1-1	TGCAGCGTGGAGAGGGACACCGAAGCTTTCTTT	CSVERDTEAFF